This TCR beta chain originates from a study of shared clonotypes between healthy human individuals. The V gene lost 6 bases and the J gene lost 0 bases, with 14 bases spanning the gap. The length of the CDR3 is 15 residues. Germline V lookup: CDR1 MNHEY, CDR2 SVGAGI. This clone was picked up one time. Some clones are missing from TCRdb's copy, which holds only in-frame ones; the method was immunoSEQ multiplex PCR. The table lists about 2.3 million clones, approximately 95% of them singletons. The receptor was isolated from a man aged 18-30 years in good health. Some clones in this sample may be carry-over from other donors' samples. Input material: naive CD4+ T cells from PBMCs. Subset meaning: CD45RA+ positively selected. The chain is built from TRBV6-5 and TRBJ1-1; weak D call: TRBD1 (6 bases). The CDR3 reads CASRPSGQMNTEAFF. The CDR3 DNA sequence: TGTGCCAGCAGACCCTCTGGACAGATGAACACTGAAGCTTTCTTT.